The 28 T cell receptor beta chains below all came from one sample that was sequenced in a study of T cell responses to AZD1222 COVID-19 vaccine. The table came from immunoSEQ multiplex PCR; TCRdb's copy has only in-frame clones and leaves some out. Found here are tens of thousands of clones, 80% to 95% of them singletons; the top ten hold 4.5% to 5.5%. The specimen was peripheral blood, collected on day 0 of MenACWY control vaccination. Receptors originate from an adult in good health.

J is TRBJ1-3 and V is TRBV21-1. TRBV21-1 has pseudogene status. This CDR3 comprises 17 residues. CDR3 in amino acids: CASSLPDGGYSGNTIYF. The CDR3 DNA reads as TGTGCCAGCAGCCTACCGGACGGAGGCTACTCTGGAAACACCATATATTTT.

J is TRBJ2-4 and V is TRBV6-5; perhaps TRBD2 as D (7 bases). Between the trimmed V and J ends, which lost 5 bases and 1 base, there was a span of 12 bases. CDR1 is MNHEY and CDR2 is SVGAGI in the germline V gene. The CDR3 is 15 residues long. The CDR3 reads CASSRGAEAKNIQYF. The CDR3 nucleotides read TGTGCCAGCAGTCGGGGGGCCGAGGCCAAAAACATTCAGTACTTC.

The rearrangement joins TRBV28 to TRBJ1-2; TRBD1 matches at 9 bases. The V gene's germline CDR1 is MDHEN and CDR2 SYDVKM. The CDR3 extends over 15 amino acids. V lost 6 bases, J lost 7 bases, and 12 bases stayed unmatched. The CDR3 DNA reads as TGTGCCAGCAGCCCACCGGGACAGGGACTTTTTGGCTACACCTTC. This gives the protein CASSPPGQGLFGYTF.

This sequence joins TRBV10-1 and TRBJ2-5, with D unclear. The length of the CDR3 is 14 residues. The germline CDR1 and CDR2 sequences are WNHNN and SYGVQD (reference sequence). V lost 5 bases, J lost 1 base, and 11 bases lay in between. CDR3 sequence: CASSPGPAQETQYF. The CDR3 bases are TGCGCCAGCAGTCCCGGACCGGCCCAAGAGACCCAGTACTTC.

The chain employs TRBV4-2 and TRBJ1-1; D call uncertain. V lost 0 bases and J 4 bases, leaving 15 bases between the germline ends. CDR1 and CDR2 from the germline V gene are LGHNA and YNFKEQ. The CDR3 has 16 amino acids. The DNA for the CDR3 is TGTGCCAGCAGCCAAGATTCTCGTGGATTGAGCACTGAAGCTTTCTTT. This codes for CASSQDSRGLSTEAFF.

V gene TRBV7-2 combines with J gene TRBJ2-1, with D maybe TRBD2 (6 bases). Germline V CDR1 and CDR2: SGHTA, FQGNSA. The CDR3 is 14 residues long. Trimming removed 3 bases from V and 4 bases from J, with 10 bases in between. CDR3 nucleotides: TGTGCCAGCAGCTTCCTAGGGACTTACAATGAGCAGTTCTTC. It is translated as CASSFLGTYNEQFF. Full variable domain (outside the CDR3, taken from reference TRBV7-2 and TRBJ2-1): GAGVSQSPSNKVTEKGKDVELRCDPISGHTALYWYRQSLGQGLEFLIYFQGNSAPDKSGLPSDRFSAERTGGSVSTLTIQRTQQEDSAVYLCASSFLGTYNEQFFGPGTRLTVL.

The chain has TRBV9 and TRBJ2-7; perhaps TRBD2 as D (6 bases). The CDR3 totals 14 residues. V was pared by 4 bases and J by 4 bases, with 15 bases between. From germline, CDR1 is SGDLS and CDR2 YYNGEE. Here the CDR3 DNA reads TGTGCCAGCAGCCCCCCTGCGCGGGAATACGAGCAGTACTTC. As protein: CASSPPAREYEQYF.

The chain couples TRBV2 to TRBJ1-2, with no clear D. Trimming left V 1 base short and J 5 bases short, with 11 bases between. In germline, CDR1 is SNHLY, CDR2 FYNNEI. CDR3 size: 14 residues. DNA for the CDR3: TGTGCCAGCAGTGAAGTAGGTCCGAATTATGGCTACACCTTC. Translation gives CASSEVGPNYGYTF.

The gene calls are TRBV5-1 and TRBJ2-3, with 9 bases that match TRBD2. The CDR3 contains 18 residues. Germline-derived CDR1 and CDR2 are SGHRS and YFSETQ. Trimming at V came to 0 bases and at J to 2 bases, leaving 10 bases not matched to a gene. Written as DNA, the CDR3 is TGCGCCAGCAGCTTGGGAGCGGGAGGATCACGTTCCACAGATACGCAGTATTTT. It is translated as CASSLGAGGSRSTDTQYF.

The chain is built from TRBV15 and TRBJ2-1, with D possibly being TRBD1 (5 bases). CDR1 LNHNV and CDR2 YYDKDF come from the germline V gene (reference sequence). V gave up 0 bases and J gave up 4 bases, with 7 bases separating them. The CDR3 is 14 residues long. The CDR3: CATSREGLYNEQFF. Written as DNA, the CDR3 is TGTGCCACCAGCAGAGAGGGGCTGTACAATGAGCAGTTCTTC.

The CDR3 is CASSFTQTTNYGYTF. As DNA, the CDR3 is TGTGCCAGCAGTTTCACCCAGACGACTAACTATGGCTACACCTTC. The V and J genes are TRBV28 and TRBJ1-2; D not certain. The V and J ends lost 3 bases and 0 bases respectively, with 11 bases between them. Germline V gene data show CDR1 as MDHEN and CDR2 as SYDVKM. The CDR3 contains 15 residues.

This clone was picked up one time. The chain couples TRBV11-1 to TRBJ2-5; D ambiguous. V was trimmed by 4 bases and J by 1 base, leaving 10 bases between them. There are 14 residues in the CDR3. The V gene's germline CDR1 is SGHAT and CDR2 FQDESV (reference sequence). The CDR3 DNA reads as TGTGCCAGCAGCTCAAAACAGCTCCAAGAGACCCAGTACTTC. It translates to CASSSKQLQETQYF.

This chain links TRBV7-3 with TRBJ2-1; D is possibly TRBD1 (5 bases). The CDR3 consists of 17 residues. The V and J ends lost 0 bases and 1 base respectively, with 13 bases between them. Germline assignment: CDR1 SGHTA and CDR2 FQGTGA. CDR3 in DNA: TGTGCCAGCAGCTTAACGTCTCGTACAGGATCCTACAATGAGCAGTTCTTC. Its protein is CASSLTSRTGSYNEQFF.

J is TRBJ2-2 and V is TRBV5-1, with TRBD1 identical over 7 bases. The CDR3 is made up of 15 amino acids. J was trimmed by 4 bases and V by 3 bases; bases with no gene match: 6. Germline V CDR1 and CDR2: SGHRS, YFSETQ. DNA for the CDR3: TGCGCCAGCAGCTCCGGGACAGCCGTCACCGGGGAGCTGTTTTTT. Translated: CASSSGTAVTGELFF.

The CDR3 reads CASRDSRDYQETQYF. The CDR3 region has the DNA TGTGCCAGCAGGGATAGCCGGGACTACCAAGAGACCCAGTACTTC. The chain recombines TRBV3-1 (or the pseudogene TRBV3-2) with TRBJ2-5; D perhaps matches TRBD2 (6 bases). The CDR3 contains 15 residues. Germline loops: CDR1 LGHDT, CDR2 YNNKEL (reference sequence). V lost 6 bases to trimming and J lost 0 bases, with 14 bases between them.

This clone has a handful of counts. The rearrangement uses TRBV2 and TRBJ2-7; 9 bases map to TRBD1. The V gene end was trimmed by 8 bases and the J gene end by 6 bases; junction bases not matched to a gene: 2. Germline CDR1 reads SNHLY; CDR2 reads FYNNEI. This CDR3 has 11 amino acids. CDR3 sequence reads: CASGTGSEQYF. The CDR3 DNA is TGTGCCAGCGGGACAGGGTCCGAGCAGTACTTC.

The chain couples TRBV5-4 to TRBJ2-2; D not resolved. V gave up 5 bases and J gave up 7 bases, with 15 bases separating them. The CDR3 has 14 residues. Looked up from germline, CDR1 is SGHNT and CDR2 is YYREEE (reference sequence). DNA of the CDR3: TGTGCCAGCAGTCCCGACTCTGGTCGCGGGGAGCTGTTTTTT. As protein: CASSPDSGRGELFF.

The chain couples TRBV2 to TRBJ1-6, with a weak D call TRBD1 (6 bases). Germline CDR1 SNHLY, CDR2 FYNNEI. The V and J ends lost 8 bases and 0 bases respectively, with 17 bases between them. This CDR3 is 17 amino acids long. This chain's CDR3 is CASCCPGASSYNSPLHF. CDR3 DNA: TGTGCCAGCTGCTGCCCAGGGGCCAGCTCCTATAATTCACCCCTCCACTTT.

V gene TRBV5-1 combines with J gene TRBJ2-1, with 9 bases that match TRBD2. Unmatched junction bases numbered 13, after V lost 0 bases and J lost 3 bases. The CDR3 has 19 residues. Germline assignment: CDR1 SGHRS and CDR2 YFSETQ. CDR3 DNA sequence: TGCGCCAGCAGCTTGGGTCCTAGCGGGGCCTCTACCTTCTACAATGAGCAGTTCTTC. This gives the protein CASSLGPSGASTFYNEQFF.

V gene TRBV6-5 combines with J gene TRBJ2-7; 9 bases line up with TRBD1. Trimming at V came to 6 bases and at J to 7 bases, leaving 10 bases not matched to a gene. The CDR3 contains 14 residues. CDR1 MNHEY and CDR2 SVGAGI come from the germline V gene. The chain's CDR3 is CASSPRTGAREQYF. The CDR3 region has the DNA TGTGCCAGCAGCCCAAGGACAGGGGCCAGGGAGCAGTACTTC.

This chain joins TRBV11-2 and TRBJ2-1; 9 positions match TRBD1. Germline V CDR1 and CDR2: SGHAT, FQNNGV. This CDR3 region has 15 residues. V was clipped by 5 bases and J by 7 bases; unmatched bases: 9. The CDR3 is CASSPYRGRGNEQFF. The CDR3 DNA reads as TGTGCCAGCAGCCCCTACAGGGGGCGCGGTAATGAGCAGTTCTTC.

The chain joins TRBV5-1 to TRBJ1-1, with D possibly being TRBD1 (6 bases). Germline V gene sequence: CDR1 SGHRS, CDR2 YFSETQ. The CDR3 consists of 15 residues. Trimming removed 2 bases at V and 4 bases at J, with 15 bases between. The CDR3 loop reads CASSLDTGRRTEAFF. The CDR3 DNA is TGCGCCAGCAGCTTAGATACAGGGCGGCGCACTGAAGCTTTCTTT. The full variable domain, its missing parts supplied by reference TRBV5-1 and TRBJ1-1, is KAGVTQTPRYLIKTRGQQVTLSCSPISGHRSVSWYQQTPGQGLQFLFEYFSETQRNKGNFPGRFSGRQFSNSRSEMNVSTLELGDSALYLCASSLDTGRRTEAFFGQGTRLTVV.

The chain couples TRBV25-1 to TRBJ2-7, with D possibly being TRBD1 (7 bases). Germline V CDR1 and CDR2: MGHDK, SYGVNS. The V end lost 3 bases, the J end lost 5 bases, and 8 bases lay between the germline ends. CDR3 size: 12 residues. CDR3 protein: CASSDRGDEQYF. As DNA, the CDR3 is TGTGCCAGCAGTGACAGGGGGGACGAGCAGTACTTC.

V usage is TRBV19 and J usage is TRBJ1-2; D might be TRBD1 (5 bases). Germline CDR1 LNHDA, CDR2 SQIVND (reference sequence). Trimming took 1 base from V and 4 from J, leaving 10 bases between them. The CDR3 covers 14 residues. CDR3 protein: CASSIGTYPYGYTF. The CDR3, as DNA: TGTGCCAGTAGTATAGGGACATATCCCTATGGCTACACCTTC.

The chain joins TRBV2 to TRBJ2-3; either TRBD1 or TRBD2 may fit D (6 bases each). Trimming removed 6 bases from V and 5 bases from J, with 18 bases in between. The CDR3 has 15 residues. From germline, CDR1 is SNHLY and CDR2 FYNNEI. The CDR3 here is CASSEPRGERDTQYF. In DNA, the CDR3 is TGTGCCAGCAGCGAACCGAGGGGGGAAAGAGATACGCAGTATTTT. The full variable domain, completed using reference TRBV2 and TRBJ2-3, is EPEVTQTPSHQVTQMGQEVILRCVPISNHLYFYWYRQILGQKVEFLVSFYNNEISEKSEIFDDQFSVERPDGSNFTLKIRSTKLEDSAMYFCASSEPRGERDTQYFGPGTRLTVL.

The chain links TRBV12-5 to TRBJ1-5, with D unresolved. Germline V CDR1 and CDR2: LGHNT, FRNRAP. The CDR3 runs 13 residues. V lost 6 bases and J lost 5, with 11 bases in between. CDR3 region: CASGMGFDQPQHF. CDR3 DNA: TGTGCTAGTGGGATGGGGTTCGATCAGCCCCAGCATTTT.

This chain connects TRBV15 to TRBJ2-1, with TRBD2 matching 12 bases. With 2 bases clipped from V and 6 bases from J, the junction kept 5 bases outside the gene matches. Per germline, CDR1 LNHNV and CDR2 YYDKDF (reference sequence). This CDR3 has 16 amino acids. The CDR3 nucleotides are TGTGCCACCAGCAGACTAGCGGGAGGGTCCCCCAATGAGCAGTTCTTC. Translation: CATSRLAGGSPNEQFF.

The chain links TRBV5-6 to TRBJ2-3; 11 bases map to TRBD2. The V gene's germline CDR1 is SGHDT and CDR2 YYEEEE. V shed 4 bases and J 3 bases; nucleotides not matched to a gene: 4. The CDR3 loop spans 15 amino acids. The CDR3 DNA follows: TGTGCCAGCAGCCCCGGGACTAGCGGAACAGATACGCAGTATTTT. Residues: CASSPGTSGTDTQYF.